This section outlines one TCR beta chain sequence together with its context. Its antigen remains unidentified. These data originate in a study of T cells in Graves' hyperthyroidism and ophthalmopathy. Points from the study as a whole: Most thyroid clonotypes expanded above 0.001 appeared in blood too.

Germline CDR1 SNHLY, CDR2 FYNNEI. V was trimmed by 4 bases and J by 6 bases, leaving 13 bases between them. This CDR3 has 15 residues. Amplification of TCR beta CDR3 regions was performed using RNA transcripts as template. RT-PCR in the first round (using the HTBI primer set) targeted the TCR CDR3. Each CDR3 protein is one row after TCRdb ran MiXCR on the multiplex PCR reads. The sample contains about 660,000 distinct CDR3 sequences, just under 45% of which appear only once. The clonotype originates from an adult man with Graves' disease, either hyperthyroidism or ophthalmopathy (not recorded which). The chain has TRBV2 and TRBJ1-6; D gene uncertain. Material for sequencing was peripheral blood or thyroid tissue (not recorded which). The CDR3 reads CASSVGRSSNSPLHF. The CDR3 DNA reads TGTGCCAGCAGTGTGGGCAGGAGTAGTAATTCACCCCTCCACTTT.